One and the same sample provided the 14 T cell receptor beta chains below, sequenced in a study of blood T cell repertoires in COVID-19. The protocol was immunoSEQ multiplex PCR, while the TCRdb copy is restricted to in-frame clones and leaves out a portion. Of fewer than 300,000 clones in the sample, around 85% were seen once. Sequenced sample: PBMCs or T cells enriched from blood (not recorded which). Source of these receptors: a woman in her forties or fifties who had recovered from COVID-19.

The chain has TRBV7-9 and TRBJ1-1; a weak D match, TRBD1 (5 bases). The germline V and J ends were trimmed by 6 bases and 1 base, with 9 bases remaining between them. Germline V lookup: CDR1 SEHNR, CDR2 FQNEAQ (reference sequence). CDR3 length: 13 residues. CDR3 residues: CASRSTENTEAFF. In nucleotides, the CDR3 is TGTGCCAGCAGATCGACAGAGAACACTGAAGCTTTCTTT. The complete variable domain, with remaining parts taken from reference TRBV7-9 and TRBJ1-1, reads DTGVSQNPRHKITKRGQNVTFRCDPISEHNRLYWYRQTLGQGPEFLTYFQNEAQLEKSRLLSDRFSAERPKGSFSTLEIQRTEQGDSAMYLCASRSTENTEAFFGQGTRLTVV.

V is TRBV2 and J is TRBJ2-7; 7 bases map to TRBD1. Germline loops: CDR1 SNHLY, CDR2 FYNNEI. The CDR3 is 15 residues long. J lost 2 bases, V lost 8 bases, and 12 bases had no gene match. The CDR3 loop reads CASCRGEGAAYEQYF. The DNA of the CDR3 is TGTGCCAGCTGCCGCGGAGAGGGGGCCGCCTACGAGCAGTACTTC.

CDR3 protein: CASSDGENSNQPQHF. Written as DNA, the CDR3 is TGTGCCAGCAGTGACGGGGAAAATAGCAATCAGCCCCAGCATTTT. This sequence joins TRBV2 and TRBJ1-5; D unresolved. The CDR3 extends over 15 amino acids. Trimming shortened V by 3 bases and J by 0 bases, and 9 bases separated the two germline ends. The V gene's germline CDR1 is SNHLY and CDR2 FYNNEI.

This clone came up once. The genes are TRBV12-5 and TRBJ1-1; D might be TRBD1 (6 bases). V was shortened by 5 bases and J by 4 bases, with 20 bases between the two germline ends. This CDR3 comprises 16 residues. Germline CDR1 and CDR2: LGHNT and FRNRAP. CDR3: CASGPNRDVAPTEAFF. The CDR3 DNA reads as TGTGCTAGTGGTCCGAACAGGGATGTGGCGCCCACTGAAGCTTTCTTT. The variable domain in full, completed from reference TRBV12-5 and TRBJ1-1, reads DARVTQTPRHKVTEMGQEVTMRCQPILGHNTVFWYRQTMMQGLELLAYFRNRAPLDDSGMPKDRFSAEMPDATLATLKIQPSEPRDSAVYFCASGPNRDVAPTEAFFGQGTRLTVV.

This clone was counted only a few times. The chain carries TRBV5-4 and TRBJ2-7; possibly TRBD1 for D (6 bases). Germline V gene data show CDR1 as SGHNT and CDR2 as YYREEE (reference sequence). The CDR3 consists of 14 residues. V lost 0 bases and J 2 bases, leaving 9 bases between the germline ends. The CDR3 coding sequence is TGTGCCAGCAGCTTGGGGACAGATCCCTACGAGCAGTACTTC. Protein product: CASSLGTDPYEQYF. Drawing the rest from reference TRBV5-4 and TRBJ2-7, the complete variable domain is ETGVTQSPTHLIKTRGQQVTLRCSSQSGHNTVSWYQQALGQGPQFIFQYYREEENGRGNFPPRFSGLQFPNYSSELNVNALELDDSALYLCASSLGTDPYEQYFGPGTRLTVT.

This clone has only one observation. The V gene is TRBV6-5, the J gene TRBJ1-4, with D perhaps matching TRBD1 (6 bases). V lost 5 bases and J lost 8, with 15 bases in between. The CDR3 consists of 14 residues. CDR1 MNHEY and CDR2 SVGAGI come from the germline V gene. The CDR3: CASSIQGLGEKLFF. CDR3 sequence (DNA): TGTGCCAGCAGTATACAGGGTCTTGGGGAAAAACTGTTTTTT.

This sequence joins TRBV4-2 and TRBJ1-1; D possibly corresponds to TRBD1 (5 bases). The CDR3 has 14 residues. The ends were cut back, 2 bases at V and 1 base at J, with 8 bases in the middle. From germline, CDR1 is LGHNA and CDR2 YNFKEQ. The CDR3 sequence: CASSQTQGNTEAFF. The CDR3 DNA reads TGTGCCAGCAGCCAAACCCAGGGGAACACTGAAGCTTTCTTT.

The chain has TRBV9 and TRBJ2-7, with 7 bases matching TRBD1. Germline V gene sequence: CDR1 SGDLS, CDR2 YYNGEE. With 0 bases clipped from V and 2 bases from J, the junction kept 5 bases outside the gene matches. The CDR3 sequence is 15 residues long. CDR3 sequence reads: CASSVEGTEAYEQYF. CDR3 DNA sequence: TGTGCCAGCAGCGTAGAAGGGACAGAAGCCTACGAGCAGTACTTC.

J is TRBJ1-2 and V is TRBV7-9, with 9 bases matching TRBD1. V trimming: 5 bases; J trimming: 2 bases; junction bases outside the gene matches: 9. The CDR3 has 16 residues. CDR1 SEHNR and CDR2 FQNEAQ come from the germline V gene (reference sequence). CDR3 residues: CASSPNPGQGNYGYTF. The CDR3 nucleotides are TGTGCCAGCAGCCCAAACCCAGGACAGGGGAACTATGGCTACACCTTC.

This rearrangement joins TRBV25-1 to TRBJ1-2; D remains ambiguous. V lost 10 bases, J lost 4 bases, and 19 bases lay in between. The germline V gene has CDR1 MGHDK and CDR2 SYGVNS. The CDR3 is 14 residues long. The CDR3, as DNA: TGTGCCACCACCTCGGCGGGGTCGAGCTATGGCTACACCTTC. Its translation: CATTSAGSSYGYTF.

CDR3 DNA: TGCGCCAGCAGTGAGTCGACGGCAGGGGGGTACAATGAGCAGTTCTTC. Its translation: CASSESTAGGYNEQFF. J is TRBJ2-1 and V is TRBV10-1; maybe TRBD1 (7 bases). Trimming took off 0 bases at V and 4 bases at J, with 13 bases between the two ends. This CDR3 has 16 residues. The germline gives CDR1 WNHNN, CDR2 SYGVQD (reference sequence).

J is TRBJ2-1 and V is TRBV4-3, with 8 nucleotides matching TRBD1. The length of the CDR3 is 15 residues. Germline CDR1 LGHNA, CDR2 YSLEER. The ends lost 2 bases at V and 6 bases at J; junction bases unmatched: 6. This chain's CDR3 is CASSQQPTGANEQFF. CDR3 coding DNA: TGCGCCAGCAGCCAACAACCGACAGGGGCCAATGAGCAGTTCTTC.

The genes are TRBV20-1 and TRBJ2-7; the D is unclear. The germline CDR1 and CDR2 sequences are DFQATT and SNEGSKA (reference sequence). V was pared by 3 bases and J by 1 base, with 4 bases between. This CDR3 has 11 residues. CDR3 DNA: TGCAGTGCTAGGAGATCCTACGAGCAGTACTTC. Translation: CSARRSYEQYF.

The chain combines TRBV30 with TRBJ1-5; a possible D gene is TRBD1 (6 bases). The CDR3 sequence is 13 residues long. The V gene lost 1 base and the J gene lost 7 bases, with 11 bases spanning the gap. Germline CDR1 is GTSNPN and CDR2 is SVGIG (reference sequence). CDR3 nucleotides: TGTGCCTGGAGTGGAAACAGGGACCAGCCCCAGCATTTT. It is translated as CAWSGNRDQPQHF.